The present TCR beta chain was sequenced within a study of OX40 agonist ivuxolimab in advanced cancers. Assay used: immunoSEQ multiplex PCR; TCRdb lists only in-frame clones, some missing. This sample has under 65,000 clones, with approximately 90% found just once. V lost 1 base, J lost 1 base, and 4 bases stayed unmatched. Germline loops: CDR1 LGHNA, CDR2 YNFKEQ. This CDR3 has 16 amino acids. The chain combines TRBV4-2 with TRBJ2-3; 8 positions agree with TRBD1. This specimen was CD4+ or CD8+ T cells sorted from blood, taken in a trial of the OX40 agonist ivuxolimab. This receptor was obtained from an adult with an advanced solid tumor such as melanoma, head and neck, liver or kidney cancer. CDR3 residues: CASSQALTGGTDTQYF. The CDR3 DNA follows: TGTGCCAGCAGCCAAGCGCTGACAGGGGGCACAGATACGCAGTATTTT.